These T cell receptor beta chains were read from a single sample in a study of blood T cells in healthy people across ages. TCRdb called the 5' RACE reads again in MiXCR, with one record for every CDR3 protein. The sample contains about a million distinct CDR3 sequences, 35% to 45% of which appear only once. Input material: blood. The receptors shown here come from a man between 18 and 29 years old in good health. Each CDR3 is given with its conserved first and last residue. The order of the fields is D gene, J gene, clone size, V gene, CDR3 protein, CDR3 DNA. A D gene is named only where the DNA matches it firmly. Some rows have no size entry. The others give once, few or many, or a class for an expanded clone.

>NA|TRBJ2-5|once|TRBV7-2
CASGKRTRQETQYF
TGTGCCAGCGGAAAGCGGACGCGTCAAGAGACCCAGTACTTC
>NA|TRBJ2-2|once|TRBV4-1
CASSQVWGGSGELFF
TGCGCCAGCAGCCAAGTTTGGGGGGGCTCAGGGGAGCTGTTTTTT
>NA|TRBJ2-3|NA|TRBV7-2
CASSFLTQGTDTQYF
TGTGCCAGCAGTTTCCTAACCCAGGGAACAGATACGCAGTATTTT
>NA|TRBJ1-1|NA|TRBV5-1
CASSFRATGQTEAFF
TGCGCCAGCAGCTTCCGCGCAACAGGGCAAACTGAAGCTTTCTTT
>TRBD2|TRBJ2-3|few|TRBV6-2/TRBV6-3
CASRSSSGDTQYF
TGTGCCAGCCGATCATCTAGCGGAGATACGCAGTATTTT
>NA|TRBJ1-2|once|TRBV4-2
CASSQDRINYGCTF
TGTGCCAGCAGCCAGGACAGAATTAACTATGGCTGCACCTTC
>NA|TRBJ2-2|NA|TRBV12-3/TRBV12-4
CASRLRLPGELFF
TGTGCCAGCAGACTCAGATTGCCCGGGGAGCTGTTTTTT
>NA|TRBJ2-7|NA|TRBV27
CASSSSPWGYEQYF
TGTGCCAGCAGTTCTTCCCCGTGGGGTTATGAGCAGTACTTC
>NA|TRBJ1-6|NA|TRBV20-1
CSARGQPTYNSHLHF
TGCAGTGCTCGCGGACAGCCTACTTATAATTCACACCTCCACTTT
>NA|TRBJ1-2|NA|TRBV20-1
CSANPGRRNYGYTF
TGCAGTGCTAACCCAGGGCGGAGAAACTATGGCTACACCTTC
>NA|TRBJ2-1|NA|TRBV4-3
CASSQGLGTQAAHEQFF
TGCGCCAGCAGCCAAGGCTTGGGGACACAGGCCGCGCATGAGCAGTTCTTC
>NA|TRBJ1-2|many|TRBV20-1
CSASRGDYGYTF
TGCAGTGCTAGTAGGGGGGACTATGGCTACACCTTC
>NA|TRBJ2-7|few|TRBV4-3
CASSQEAGVPYEQYF
TGCGCCAGCAGCCAAGAAGCAGGGGTCCCCTACGAGCAGTACTTC
>TRBD2|TRBJ2-1|NA|TRBV12-3/TRBV12-4
CASSVGGILYNGQFF
TGTGCCAGCTCCGTGGGGGGGATCCTATACAATGGGCAGTTCTTC
>TRBD1|TRBJ2-1|once|TRBV19
CASSVDRASNEQFF
TGTGCCAGTAGTGTGGACAGGGCTTCCAATGAGCAGTTCTTC
>NA|TRBJ2-1|many|TRBV7-2
CASSDGDALAGYNEQFF
TGTGCCAGCAGCGATGGGGACGCTTTAGCTGGTTACAATGAGCAGTTCTTC
>TRBD1|TRBJ2-7|NA|TRBV29-1
CSVVTGAIYEQYF
TGCAGCGTTGTAACAGGGGCGATCTACGAGCAGTACTTC
>NA|TRBJ1-1|NA|TRBV27
CASSLEGWVTEAFF
TGTGCCAGCAGTTTAGAGGGTTGGGTCACTGAAGCTTTCTTT
>NA|TRBJ2-1|NA|TRBV6-2/TRBV6-3
CASSYIGGRSYNEQFF
TGTGCCAGCAGTTACATAGGGGGACGGTCCTACAATGAGCAGTTCTTC
>NA|TRBJ1-4|NA|TRBV5-4
CASSDVTNEKLFF
TGTGCCAGCAGCGATGTAACTAATGAAAAACTGTTTTTT
>NA|TRBJ1-1|few|TRBV3-1
CASSQGTGPNTEAFF
TGTGCCAGCAGCCAAGGTACAGGGCCGAACACTGAAGCTTTCTTT
>NA|TRBJ2-1|NA|TRBV5-1
CASRPGTDSNEQFF
TGCGCCAGCAGACCGGGGACGGACTCCAATGAGCAGTTCTTC
>TRBD1|TRBJ1-6|few|TRBV7-2
CASSLGQGAFNSPLHF
TGTGCCAGCAGCCTGGGACAGGGGGCCTTTAATTCACCCCTCCACTTT
>NA|TRBJ2-7|NA|TRBV7-2
CASSPEGLRRYEQYF
TGTGCCAGCAGCCCCGAGGGTCTGAGGAGGTACGAGCAGTACTTC
>NA|TRBJ2-1|NA|TRBV12-3/TRBV12-4
CASSAWSEQFF
TGTGCCAGCAGTGCCTGGAGTGAGCAGTTCTTC
>NA|TRBJ2-1|NA|TRBV5-1
CASSPGEHNEQFF
TGCGCCAGCAGCCCGGGGGAACATAATGAGCAGTTCTTC
>NA|TRBJ2-3|few|TRBV20-1
CSANPGPTRGDTQYF
TGCAGTGCTAACCCGGGCCCCACGAGGGGAGATACGCAGTATTTT
>NA|TRBJ2-7|NA|TRBV25-1
CASSGGRGSEQYF
TGTGCCAGCAGTGGTGGTAGGGGCAGCGAGCAGTACTTC
>TRBD2|TRBJ2-2|NA|TRBV7-2
CASSPLAGSGNTGELFF
TGTGCCAGCAGCCCGCTAGCGGGGTCAGGGAACACCGGGGAGCTGTTTTTT
>NA|TRBJ1-2|NA|TRBV29-1
CSVDFHWRESNNYGYTF
TGCAGCGTTGATTTCCACTGGAGGGAGAGTAATAACTATGGCTACACCTTC
>NA|TRBJ2-4|NA|TRBV9
CASSPTASKNIQYF
TGTGCCAGCAGCCCGACGGCCAGCAAAAACATTCAGTACTTC
>NA|TRBJ2-1|NA|TRBV6-5
CASSVSGPSYNEQFF
TGTGCCAGCAGCGTATCGGGGCCATCCTACAATGAGCAGTTCTTC
>NA|TRBJ2-2|NA|TRBV15
CATSRDSPDTGTGELFF
TGTGCCACCAGCAGAGATTCTCCCGATACCGGCACCGGGGAGCTGTTTTTT
>NA|TRBJ2-3|few|TRBV5-4
CASSLMLGQITDTQYF
TGTGCCAGCAGCTTAATGTTAGGGCAGATCACAGATACGCAGTATTTT
>NA|TRBJ1-2|NA|TRBV4-2
CASSQDQGVYGYTF
TGTGCCAGCAGCCAAGACCAGGGAGTCTATGGCTACACCTTC
>NA|TRBJ1-2|few|TRBV12-3/TRBV12-4
CASFLVGYTF
TGTGCCAGTTTCCTCGTTGGCTACACCTTC
>TRBD1|TRBJ1-1|once|TRBV20-1
CSAREWYATGATMNTEAFF
TGCAGTGCTAGAGAATGGTATGCGACAGGGGCTACTATGAACACTGAAGCTTTCTTT
>NA|TRBJ2-7|few|TRBV10-3
CAISKGPEQYF
TGTGCCATCAGTAAGGGCCCCGAGCAGTACTTC
>NA|TRBJ2-1|few|TRBV20-1
CSAPQPGAGYNEQFF
TGCAGTGCCCCGCAGCCGGGAGCAGGCTACAATGAGCAGTTCTTC
>TRBD1|TRBJ1-5|few|TRBV4-1
CASSRDREYSNQPQHF
TGCGCCAGCTCTCGGGACAGGGAATATAGCAATCAGCCCCAGCATTTT
>NA|TRBJ2-2|NA|TRBV29-1
CSVEVRRGLWTGELFF
TGCAGCGTTGAAGTTCGTCGGGGGCTGTGGACCGGGGAGCTGTTTTTT
>NA|TRBJ2-3|NA|TRBV6-1
CASSERDNTQYF
TGTGCCAGCAGTGAAAGGGATAATACGCAGTATTTT
>NA|TRBJ2-5|NA|TRBV20-1
CSAPTDYQETQYF
TGCAGTGCCCCCACCGACTACCAAGAGACCCAGTACTTC
>NA|TRBJ2-2|NA|TRBV5-1
CASSHRAGELFF
TGCGCCAGCAGCCACAGGGCCGGGGAGCTGTTTTTT
>TRBD1|TRBJ1-5|few|TRBV27
CASSWGQGANQPQHF
TGTGCCAGCAGCTGGGGACAGGGGGCGAATCAGCCCCAGCATTTT
>NA|TRBJ2-1|NA|TRBV28
CASSLGNGLGNNEQFF
TGTGCCAGCAGTTTAGGGAATGGCCTTGGGAACAATGAGCAGTTCTTC
>NA|TRBJ1-1|once|TRBV7-9
CASRGDERTEAFF
TGTGCCAGCAGGGGGGACGAGAGGACTGAAGCTTTCTTT
>NA|TRBJ2-7|few|TRBV2
CASSEWQGPYEQYF
TGTGCCAGCAGTGAATGGCAGGGGCCCTACGAGCAGTACTTC
>TRBD1|TRBJ1-6|NA|TRBV5-1
CASSLAKSGQRNSPLHF
TGCGCCAGCAGCTTGGCGAAGTCGGGACAGAGAAATTCACCCCTCCACTTT
>TRBD1|TRBJ2-5|NA|TRBV5-1
CASIQGTGEETQYF
TGCGCCAGCATACAGGGGACAGGGGAAGAGACCCAGTACTTC
>NA|TRBJ1-2|few|TRBV6-5
CASSYSGRGRGYTF
TGTGCCAGCAGTTACTCTGGCAGGGGAAGGGGCTACACCTTC
>TRBD1|TRBJ1-2|NA|TRBV25-1
CASSESDRAYGYTF
TGTGCCAGCAGTGAATCCGACAGGGCCTATGGCTACACCTTC
>NA|TRBJ1-2|few|TRBV4-3
CASSQGTFRSNYGYTF
TGCGCCAGCAGCCAAGGGACCTTTAGGTCGAACTATGGCTACACCTTC
>NA|TRBJ1-2|NA|TRBV29-1
CSVRGPQGGYTF
TGCAGCGTCCGGGGACCTCAAGGAGGCTACACCTTC
>NA|TRBJ1-5|NA|TRBV19
CASSIADSNQPQHF
TGTGCCAGTAGTATAGCGGATAGCAATCAGCCCCAGCATTTT
>NA|TRBJ1-4|NA|TRBV12-3/TRBV12-4
CASTNVAEKLFF
TGTGCCAGCACCAATGTTGCTGAAAAACTGTTTTTT
>NA|TRBJ1-1|NA|TRBV10-3
CAISEYGGEAFF
TGTGCCATCAGTGAGTATGGAGGTGAAGCTTTCTTT
>NA|TRBJ2-2|once|TRBV6-6
CASSPDNPRRKTGELFF
TGTGCCAGCAGTCCAGACAATCCGAGACGAAAGACCGGGGAGCTGTTTTTT
>NA|TRBJ2-3|few|TRBV6-2/TRBV6-3
CASTEGGSTDTQYF
TGTGCCAGCACCGAGGGTGGGAGCACAGATACGCAGTATTTT
>NA|TRBJ2-5|NA|TRBV7-2
CASSEHGKETQYF
TGTGCCAGCAGCGAACACGGCAAAGAGACCCAGTACTTC